The rows below give T cell receptor beta chains drawn from one sample of a study of T cell responses to AZD1222 COVID-19 vaccine. The assay was immunoSEQ multiplex PCR, and TCRdb's table has in-frame clones only and misses some. The profile shows fewer than 150,000 clones, around 86% of them singletons. This specimen was peripheral blood, taken on day 0 of AZD1222 vaccination. The receptors were sampled from an adult in good health. The CDR3 runs from the conserved cysteine through the conserved F or W. Each record gives: V gene, J gene, clone size, D gene, CDR3 protein, CDR3 DNA. D genes are given only for firm matches. Rows give clone size only sometimes, using once, few, many, or a class for an expanded clone.

>TRBV5-1|TRBJ1-2|.|TRBD1
CASSLEGRGSRGYTF
TGCGCCAGCAGCTTGGAGGGCAGGGGGAGTCGGGGCTACACCTTC
>TRBV15|TRBJ1-2|.|.
CATSPRASPAGYGYTF
TGTGCCACCAGCCCCCGGGCCTCTCCCGCGGGCTATGGCTACACCTTC
>TRBV2|TRBJ1-4|.|TRBD1
CASREQGEGEKLFF
TGTGCCAGCAGGGAACAGGGGGAAGGGGAAAAACTGTTTTTT
>TRBV18|TRBJ2-5|.|TRBD1
CASSPPGYRGSETQYF
TGTGCCAGCTCACCACCAGGGTACAGGGGATCAGAGACCCAGTACTTC
>TRBV18|TRBJ1-3|.|.
CASSPIQGSSGNTIYF
TGTGCCAGCTCACCGATACAGGGTTCTTCTGGAAACACCATATATTTT
>TRBV4-2|TRBJ1-1|once|TRBD1
CASSQDHAGGVEAFF
TGTGCCAGCAGCCAAGATCATGCAGGGGGGGTTGAAGCTTTCTTT
>TRBV7-9|TRBJ1-1|.|.
CASSIERSEAFF
TGTGCCAGCAGCATAGAACGGAGCGAAGCTTTCTTT
>TRBV5-5|TRBJ2-3|.|.
CASSFTRASTDTQYF
TGTGCCAGCAGCTTTACCAGGGCTAGCACAGATACGCAGTATTTT
>TRBV2|TRBJ1-4|.|TRBD1
CASRTGQGSTNEKLFF
TGTGCCAGCAGGACGGGACAGGGGAGCACTAATGAAAAACTGTTTTTT
>TRBV21-1|TRBJ2-7|.|.
CASSKARTTRTGYYEQYF
TGTGCCAGCAGCAAAGCGCGAACAACCAGGACAGGGTACTACGAGCAGTACTTC
>TRBV4-1|TRBJ2-7|.|.
CASSPGQSSTYEQYF
TGCGCCAGCAGCCCCGGACAGTCTTCTACCTACGAGCAGTACTTC
>TRBV12-5|TRBJ1-1|.|.
CASGTMGGTSNTEAFF
TGTGCTAGTGGAACAATGGGGGGGACAAGTAACACTGAAGCTTTCTTT
>TRBV4-3|TRBJ2-1|.|.
CASSQERAAPPDEQFF
TGCGCCAGCAGCCAAGAGCGGGCAGCCCCGCCAGATGAGCAGTTCTTC
>TRBV6-6|TRBJ1-1|.|.
CASSRVNTEAFF
TGTGCCAGTAGCCGGGTGAACACTGAAGCTTTCTTT
>TRBV15|TRBJ2-5|.|.
CATSTVFQETQYF
TGTGCCACCAGCACAGTGTTTCAAGAGACCCAGTACTTC
>TRBV5-1|TRBJ2-1|.|TRBD2
CASSAGATGVSYNEQFF
TGCGCCAGCAGCGCGGGAGCTACAGGAGTCTCCTACAATGAGCAGTTCTTC
>TRBV7-9|TRBJ1-1|.|.
CASSLGQERNTEAFF
TGTGCCAGCAGCTTAGGACAGGAGCGGAACACTGAAGCTTTCTTT
>TRBV3-1/TRBV3-2|TRBJ2-7|.|.
CASSQDPGRLYF
TGTGCCAGCAGCCAAGATCCCGGGCGGCTGTACTTC
>TRBV6-1|TRBJ1-5|once|.
CASSERRNQPQHF
TGTGCCAGCAGTGAAAGGAGGAATCAGCCCCAGCATTTT
>TRBV6-5|TRBJ2-2|.|TRBD1
CASSYDWTGGTGELFF
TGTGCCAGCAGTTACGATTGGACAGGGGGGACCGGGGAGCTGTTTTTT
>TRBV6-2/TRBV6-3|TRBJ1-1|.|.
CASSKAGNTEAFF
TGTGCCAGCAGTAAAGCGGGGAACACTGAAGCTTTCTTT
>TRBV3-1/TRBV3-2|TRBJ2-2|.|TRBD2
CASSLIHIAGGNTGELFF
TGTGCCAGCAGCCTTATCCACATAGCGGGGGGGAACACCGGGGAGCTGTTTTTT
>TRBV5-1|TRBJ1-2|.|.
CASSLEGNYGYTF
TGCGCCAGCAGCTTGGAGGGAAACTATGGCTACACCTTC
>TRBV18|TRBJ1-1|.|.
CASSPRMDMAEAFF
TGTGCCAGCTCACCACGCATGGATATGGCCGAAGCTTTCTTT
>TRBV4-1|TRBJ1-2|.|.
CASSQDFGLGYGYTF
TGCGCCAGCAGCCAAGATTTCGGCCTGGGCTATGGCTACACCTTC
>TRBV7-9|TRBJ2-7|.|.
CASSLDVPHEQYF
TGTGCCAGCAGCTTAGACGTGCCCCACGAGCAGTACTTC
>TRBV5-1|TRBJ1-2|.|.
CASSGDGGYTF
TGCGCCAGCAGCGGCGATGGTGGCTACACCTTC
>TRBV5-4|TRBJ2-6|few|TRBD1
CASSSNRGPGANVLTF
TGTGCCAGCAGCTCGAACAGGGGGCCCGGGGCCAACGTCCTGACTTTC
>TRBV6-5|TRBJ1-1|.|.
CASSYLSGGEAFF
TGTGCCAGCAGCTACCTAAGCGGTGGTGAAGCTTTCTTT
>TRBV11-2|TRBJ2-1|.|TRBD2
CASSTPPASGDYNEQFF
TGTGCCAGCAGTACCCCTCCCGCTAGCGGGGATTACAATGAGCAGTTCTTC
>TRBV27|TRBJ2-7|.|.
CASSVDGALRYEQYF
TGTGCCAGCAGCGTGGACGGAGCGCTACGTTACGAGCAGTACTTC